This is a list of T cell receptor beta chains from one sample in a study. MiXCR was run by TCRdb on the multiplex PCR reads, yielding one entry per CDR3 protein. The sample contains hundreds of distinct CDR3 sequences, under 20% of which appear only once. The sample consisted of memory CD4+ T cells sorted from blood. These receptors all come from a female donor with breast cancer. Both conserved end residues are part of each CDR3. A D gene is named only where the DNA matches it firmly. Expanded clones get a size class; other rows say once, few or many, or leave the size out.

clone_size: few; d_call: -; j_call: TRBJ1-2; v_call: TRBV12-3/TRBV12-4; cdr3_aa: CASSLTGTGGYTF; cdr3_nt: TGTGCCAGCAGTTTAACAGGGACGGGAGGCTACACCTTC
clone_size: -; d_call: -; j_call: TRBJ1-2; v_call: TRBV12-3/TRBV12-4; cdr3_aa: CASSWSSGGAIGYTF; cdr3_nt: TGTGCCAGCAGTTGGAGTTCCGGCGGGGCTATTGGCTACACCTTC
clone_size: -; d_call: -; j_call: TRBJ1-2; v_call: TRBV12-3/TRBV12-4; cdr3_aa: CASSLTGRLYYGYTF; cdr3_nt: TGTGCCAGCAGTTTAACAGGGAGGCTGTACTATGGCTACACCTTC
clone_size: -; d_call: -; j_call: TRBJ1-2; v_call: TRBV12-3/TRBV12-4; cdr3_aa: CASSWGTGGAIGYTF; cdr3_nt: TGTGCCAGCAGTTGGGGTACCGGCGGGGCTATTGGCTACACCTTC
clone_size: -; d_call: TRBD1; j_call: TRBJ1-2; v_call: TRBV12-3/TRBV12-4; cdr3_aa: CASNPGQNYGYTF; cdr3_nt: TGTGCCAGCAATCCGGGACAGAACTATGGCTACACCTTC
clone_size: -; d_call: -; j_call: TRBJ1-2; v_call: TRBV12-3/TRBV12-4; cdr3_aa: CASSSHREGAYGYTF; cdr3_nt: TGTGCCAGCAGTTCTCACAGGGAAGGAGCCTATGGCTACACCTTC
clone_size: few; d_call: -; j_call: TRBJ1-2; v_call: TRBV12-3/TRBV12-4; cdr3_aa: CASSTRGEGYGYTF; cdr3_nt: TGTGCCAGCAGTACCAGGGGAGAGGGTTATGGCTACACCTTC
clone_size: hyperexpanded; d_call: TRBD1; j_call: TRBJ1-2; v_call: TRBV12-3/TRBV12-4; cdr3_aa: CASSLSGQQANYGYTF; cdr3_nt: TGTGCCAGCAGTTTATCGGGACAGCAAGCGAACTATGGCTACACCTTC
clone_size: medium-sized; d_call: -; j_call: TRBJ1-2; v_call: TRBV12-5; cdr3_aa: CASGSPGRAYGYTF; cdr3_nt: TGTGCTAGTGGTTCCCCGGGACGGGCCTATGGCTACACCTTC
clone_size: large; d_call: -; j_call: TRBJ1-2; v_call: TRBV12-3/TRBV12-4; cdr3_aa: CASSLGQNYGYTF; cdr3_nt: TGTGCCAGCAGTTTGGGACAAAACTATGGCTACACCTTC
clone_size: -; d_call: TRBD1; j_call: TRBJ1-2; v_call: TRBV12-3/TRBV12-4; cdr3_aa: CASSLVDRGYGYTF; cdr3_nt: TGTGCCAGCAGTTTAGTCGACAGGGGCTATGGCTACACCTTC
clone_size: -; d_call: -; j_call: TRBJ1-2; v_call: TRBV12-3/TRBV12-4; cdr3_aa: CASSYRSASNYGYTF; cdr3_nt: TGTGCCAGCAGTTATAGGTCCGCCTCTAACTATGGCTACACCTTC
clone_size: many; d_call: TRBD1; j_call: TRBJ1-2; v_call: TRBV12-3/TRBV12-4; cdr3_aa: CASSLSGQNYGYTF; cdr3_nt: TGTGCCAGCAGTTTATCGGGACAGAACTATGGCTACACCTTC